This T cell receptor (beta chain) appears in the sequencing data of a study of metastatic and nonmetastatic thyroid tumors (dated by TCRdb to the early 2020s). Study-level background: Repertoires were compared across peripheral blood and tumor or nodule tissue samples from malignant and benign thyroid patients.

The CDR3 numbers 13 residues from cysteine through phenylalanine. CDR3 DNA is the only sequence kept; it has 39 bases, read in frame from the first base. Looking up the germline V gene (reference sequence) yields CDR1 GTSNPN and CDR2 SVGIG. Trimming costs V 0 bases and J 2 bases, and their ends lie 7 bases apart. No treatment had been received by any patient before thyroid surgery. Patient clinical samples collected from about 2011 to 2019 were retrospectively analysed using T-cell receptor beta sequencing. The full study reports these points: In both blood and tumor samples, malignant tumors were reported to have significantly higher TCR beta diversity than benign nodules.

The library was obtained by PCR. Data came from an Illumina HiSeq 4000. High-throughput sequencing was used to profile the TCR beta-chain CDR3 region of each patient. Concerning the study's data processing: A classifier to discriminate distant-metastatic papillary thyroid cancer patients was built from CDR3 differences across clinicopathological groups. The Shannon index was used to assess repertoire diversity, and the Morisita-Horn index was used to assess tumor-blood repertoire similarity. The public reads were quality trimmed at Q25 with fastp and then assembled into clones with MiXCR by TCRdb, keeping productive beta chains. TCRdb assigned the V and J calls; the authors' analysis was not used. In all, the sample holds tens of thousands of clones, and 9% to 13% of those were seen once. Clones ranked in the top ten supply 9% to 10% of the sample. This clone was counted at least ten times. The clone's antigen remains unknown. No qualities accompany the bases; no much larger clone lies one base away.

The TCR was taken from a male donor with papillary thyroid cancer or a benign thyroid nodule (not recorded which). Some clones in this sample may be carry-over from other donors' samples. The chain employs TRBV30 and TRBJ2-5, with no confidently assigned D gene. Sequenced sample: blood. The CDR3 sequence is CAWSVQRQETQYF. The sequence in DNA is TGTGCCTGGAGTGTACAACGGCAAGAGACCCAGTACTTC.